This T cell receptor (beta chain) was captured in a study of naive and memory T cell subsets. This clonotype was found a few times. The beta constant-region primer was an equimolar mix of two oligonucleotides covering TRBC1 and TRBC2. Four rounds of PCR amplified the ligated cDNA using nested alpha and beta constant-region primers plus SP2. TCRdb passed the UMI-ligation and nested PCR reads through MiXCR, listing each CDR3 protein once. The sample contains roughly 24,000 distinct CDR3 sequences, roughly 9.6% of which appear only once. The CDR3 loop spans 15 amino acids. Germline loops: CDR1 SEHNR, CDR2 FQNEAQ (reference sequence). V lost 4 bases and J lost 3; bases outside the gene matches: 5.

The origin of this receptor is a human donor in good health. The specimen was central memory CD8+ T cells from blood. The chain links TRBV7-9 to TRBJ2-7; TRBD2 matches 11 bases. CDR3 loop: CASSSGLAEVYEQYF. The CDR3 region has the DNA TGTGCCAGCAGCTCGGGACTAGCGGAAGTCTACGAGCAGTACTTC.